This is a list of T cell receptor beta chains from one sample in a study of shared T cell receptors in the human thymus. TCRdb's table, derived via immunoSEQ multiplex PCR, lists solely in-frame clones and lacks some. The sample has approximately 580,000 clones; around 82% are singletons. The sample was also linked to a second study, of human thymus T cells.

Sequencing was carried out using thymocytes. The receptors were gathered from a boy less than two years old with a congenital heart defect. Both conserved end residues are part of each CDR3. D genes are given only for firm matches. The size field is filled for only some rows; it gives once, few, many or a size class.

v_gene	abundance	d_gene	len	j_gene	CDR3nt	CDR3aa
TRBV7-9	.	.	15	TRBJ2-7	TGTGCCAGCAGCTTGGACAGACCCCAAGCCTACGAGCAGTACTTC	CASSLDRPQAYEQYF
TRBV4-3	.	TRBD2	17	TRBJ2-1	TGCGCCAGCAGCCAAATGGGGACTAGCGGGAGACGGAATGAGCAGTTCTTC	CASSQMGTSGRRNEQFF
TRBV28	few	.	14	TRBJ1-1	TGTGCCAGCAGTCCACAGGTCGGGAACACTGAAGCTTTCTTT	CASSPQVGNTEAFF
TRBV28	.	TRBD2	17	TRBJ2-7	TGTGCCAGCAGTTCGGGGGCTAGCGGGAGGTTAAACTACGAGCAGTACTTC	CASSSGASGRLNYEQYF
TRBV12-5	.	.	14	TRBJ1-1	TGTGCTAGTGGTTTGGGACAGCCGAACACTGAAGCTTTCTTT	CASGLGQPNTEAFF
TRBV19	.	.	11	TRBJ1-2	TGTGCCAGTAGTATAGCGGATGGCTACACCTTC	CASSIADGYTF
TRBV2	.	.	13	TRBJ2-7	TGTGCCAGCAGTGACAGAAGCTCCTACGAGCAGTACTTC	CASSDRSSYEQYF
TRBV14	once	.	16	TRBJ1-1	TGTGCCAGCAGCCAAGAGGATCCAGGTTCGAACACTGAAGCTTTCTTT	CASSQEDPGSNTEAFF
TRBV19	.	TRBD2	17	TRBJ2-1	TGTGCCAGTAGTACCCCACATACTAGCGGGAGTGGAGATGAGCAGTTCTTC	CASSTPHTSGSGDEQFF
TRBV5-4	.	.	13	TRBJ2-3	TGTGCCAGCAGTTCAACAGGGAAGGATACGCAGTATTTT	CASSSTGKDTQYF
TRBV28	.	.	9	TRBJ1-2	TGTGCCAGCAGCCGCCCGGTCACCTTC	CASSRPVTF
TRBV7-2	.	TRBD1	17	TRBJ2-1	TGTGCCAGCAGCTCCACGGGACAGGGGTACTCCTACAATGAGCAGTTCTTC	CASSSTGQGYSYNEQFF
TRBV5-4	.	TRBD2	16	TRBJ2-3	TGTGCCAGCAGCTCCCCCGGGCGGGGGGCTGAAGATACGCAGTATTTT	CASSSPGRGAEDTQYF
TRBV7-8	.	TRBD1	16	TRBJ1-5	TGTGCCAGCAGCTTAGAAGACAGGGGGCTAGGACAGCCCCAGCATTTT	CASSLEDRGLGQPQHF
TRBV11-2	.	.	17	TRBJ1-5	TGTGCCAGCAGCCTTGGGGGCGGAAGGTATAGCAATCAGCCCCAGCATTTT	CASSLGGGRYSNQPQHF
TRBV28	.	TRBD2	19	TRBJ2-1	TGTGCCAGCAGTTCCCCAGCCCCGGGAGGGCCGTTCGGCTACAATGAGCAGTTCTTC	CASSSPAPGGPFGYNEQFF
TRBV2	.	.	16	TRBJ2-1	TGTGCCAGCAGTGAAATCCTAGCAGAAGCCTACAATGAGCAGTTCTTC	CASSEILAEAYNEQFF
TRBV20-1	.	.	11	TRBJ2-7	TGCAGTGCAAGAGGCGCCGGCGAGCAGTACTTC	CSARGAGEQYF
TRBV27	few	TRBD1	16	TRBJ1-1	TGTGCCAGCAGACGCCACCCAGGGGGCGGAAACACTGAAGCTTTCTTT	CASRRHPGGGNTEAFF
TRBV30	.	.	12	TRBJ2-3	TGTGCCTGGGGTAGTGACATTGATACGCAGTATTTT	CAWGSDIDTQYF
TRBV2	.	.	14	TRBJ1-5	TGTGCCAGCAGGTTCGGGGTTAGCAATCAGCCCCAGCATTTT	CASRFGVSNQPQHF
TRBV7-3	.	TRBD2	18	TRBJ2-1	TGTGCCAGCAGCTTAACCCCACCTAGCGGGAGTCCATACAATGAGCAGTTCTTC	CASSLTPPSGSPYNEQFF
TRBV9	.	.	16	TRBJ1-5	TGTGCCAGCAGCGTAGCCAAAACAGGGAGCAATCAGCCCCAGCATTTT	CASSVAKTGSNQPQHF
TRBV11-3	.	.	12	TRBJ2-7	TGTGCCAGCAGCGCTGACAGTGACGAGCAGTACTTC	CASSADSDEQYF
TRBV6-1	.	TRBD1	15	TRBJ2-7	TGTGCCAGCAGTAGAGGGACAGGGGAGTCCTACGAGCAGTACTTC	CASSRGTGESYEQYF
TRBV6-1	.	TRBD1	13	TRBJ1-2	TGTGCCAGCAGAACAGGGGATTGGTATGGCTACACCTTC	CASRTGDWYGYTF
TRBV7-2	.	TRBD2	18	TRBJ2-1	TGTGCCAGCAGCTTAGGGGGGGTGCCTAGCGGGAGAGGGGATGAGCAGTTCTTC	CASSLGGVPSGRGDEQFF
TRBV27	few	TRBD2	15	TRBJ2-3	TGTGCCAGCAGCATTAGCGGGTCTAGCACAGATACGCAGTATTTT	CASSISGSSTDTQYF
TRBV18	.	.	14	TRBJ1-3	TGTGCCAGCAAAAACGGGGGTCCTGGAAACACCATATATTTT	CASKNGGPGNTIYF
TRBV7-9	.	.	14	TRBJ1-2	TGTGCCAGCAGCATCGGGGAGATGACGTATGGCTACACCTTC	CASSIGEMTYGYTF
TRBV6-1	.	TRBD1	15	TRBJ2-7	TGTGCCAGCAGTGAATCGGGACAGGAGCCCTACGAGCAGTACTTC	CASSESGQEPYEQYF
TRBV11-2	once	.	14	TRBJ2-5	TGTGCCAGCAGTTCCCAGGGGCGGAGGGAGACCCAGTACTTC	CASSSQGRRETQYF
TRBV14	.	TRBD2	17	TRBJ2-7	TGTGCCAGCAGCCAAGAGACGGCGGGGGACGACTCCTACGAGCAGTACTTC	CASSQETAGDDSYEQYF
TRBV7-2	once	.	14	TRBJ2-6	TGTGCCAGCAGCCAGGGTATTGGGGCCAACGTCCTGACTTTC	CASSQGIGANVLTF
TRBV27	.	TRBD1	17	TRBJ1-2	TGTGCCAGCAGTTTATGGGGACAGGGGGCGGGAAACTATGGCTACACCTTC	CASSLWGQGAGNYGYTF
TRBV7-2	.	TRBD2	16	TRBJ2-7	TGTGCCAGCAGCTTTGACCGTTTAGCGGGAGGGGAAGAGCAGTACTTC	CASSFDRLAGGEEQYF
TRBV25-1	.	.	13	TRBJ1-4	TGTGCCAGCAGTGAGGGAGAGAATGAAAAACTGTTTTTT	CASSEGENEKLFF
TRBV5-6	.	TRBD2	18	TRBJ2-1	TGTGCCAGCAGCTCGGGACTAGCGGGTTCCAGCTCCTACAATGAGCAGTTCTTC	CASSSGLAGSSSYNEQFF
TRBV27	.	.	12	TRBJ1-1	TGTGCCAGCAGTTCCCAGAACACTGAAGCTTTCTTT	CASSSQNTEAFF
TRBV5-4	.	.	13	TRBJ1-1	TGTGCCAGCAGCTCCTCGGGGGACACTGAAGCTTTCTTT	CASSSSGDTEAFF
TRBV5-1	.	.	12	TRBJ2-7	TGCGCCAGCAGCCACACCCCCTACGAGCAGTACTTC	CASSHTPYEQYF
TRBV27	.	TRBD1	18	TRBJ1-1	TGTGCCAGCAGCCCCCGTCCGCCCCTGACAGGGAGAAACACTGAAGCTTTCTTT	CASSPRPPLTGRNTEAFF
TRBV5-6	.	.	16	TRBJ1-1	TGTGCCAGCAGCTTGGGGGTGCGGGGCCTGAACACTGAAGCTTTCTTT	CASSLGVRGLNTEAFF
TRBV7-6	.	TRBD2	17	TRBJ2-1	TGTGCCAGCAGCTTAAACCGTAGCGGGAGGGCCAGGAATGAGCAGTTCTTC	CASSLNRSGRARNEQFF
TRBV5-1	few	TRBD1	16	TRBJ1-2	TGCGCCAGCAGCTTGGCCAGGGGACAGACTAACTATGGCTACACCTTC	CASSLARGQTNYGYTF
TRBV7-3	once	TRBD1	15	TRBJ2-7	TGTGCCAGCAGCTTAACGTCTGGACAGGGATACGAGCAGTACTTC	CASSLTSGQGYEQYF
TRBV4-3	.	.	16	TRBJ2-1	TGCGCCAGCAGCCAAGATGTGCCGGGGACCTACAATGAGCAGTTCTTC	CASSQDVPGTYNEQFF
TRBV23-1	.	TRBD2	17	TRBJ2-2	TGCGCCAAACTGCCGGTTCCTCGGGGGGGGAACACCGGGGAGCTGTTTTTT	CAKLPVPRGGNTGELFF
TRBV28	.	.	14	TRBJ2-7	TGTGCCAGCAGTGGGGTGGGGCTGGCCTACAAGCAGTACTTC	CASSGVGLAYKQYF
TRBV6-5	.	TRBD2	14	TRBJ2-1	TGTGCCAGCAGGGAGCGGGAGGGGCACAATGAGCAGTTCTTC	CASREREGHNEQFF